Each of the 28 T cell receptor beta chains below was sequenced from the same sample in a study of blood T cell repertoires in COVID-19. Produced via immunoSEQ multiplex PCR; TCRdb's table is partial and in-frame only. The sample includes under 35,000 clones, approximately 82% of them seen just once. Sequenced: peripheral blood. These receptors all come from a man in his 70s with acute or convalescent COVID-19.

This clone has only one observation. This chain uses TRBV24-1 with TRBJ2-1; 11 bases map to TRBD2. Germline assignment: CDR1 KGHDR and CDR2 SFDVKD. The CDR3 is 17 amino acids. V lost 3 bases, J lost 2 bases, and 5 bases stayed unmatched. The CDR3 DNA follows: TGTGCCACCAGTGATCCCACTAGCGGGGGCACCTACAATGAGCAGTTCTTC. It codes for CATSDPTSGGTYNEQFF.

This clone showed up just once. This CDR3 is CASSFSLTDTQYF. The DNA for the CDR3 is TGTGCCAGCAGTTTTTCTCTCACAGATACGCAGTATTTT. V gene TRBV27 combines with J gene TRBJ2-3, with unresolved D. The CDR3 is 13 residues long. V lost 3 bases and J 2 bases, leaving 6 bases between the germline ends. The germline gives CDR1 MNHEY, CDR2 SMNVEV (reference sequence).

This clone was detected only a few times. The chain recombines TRBV5-1 with TRBJ2-7; tentative D call: TRBD2 (5 bases). Between the trimmed V and J ends, which lost 0 bases and 7 bases, there was a span of 11 bases. Germline V lookup: CDR1 SGHRS, CDR2 YFSETQ. The CDR3 consists of 13 residues. CDR3 coding DNA: TGCGCCAGCAGCTTGGATCGGGGAAATGAGCAGTACTTC. Its translation: CASSLDRGNEQYF.

This chain connects TRBV6-2 or TRBV6-3 to TRBJ2-5, with 7 bases aligning to TRBD2. Germline CDR1 MNHEY, CDR2 SVGEGT. V trimming: 5 bases; J trimming: 5 bases; junction bases outside the gene matches: 8. The CDR3 totals 14 residues. CDR3 nucleotides: TGTGCCAGCAGTGCCAGCGGGGTTCGGGAGACCCAGTACTTC. Translated, it gives CASSASGVRETQYF.

This rearrangement joins TRBV5-8 to TRBJ2-7, with D possibly TRBD1 on 5 matching bases. From germline, CDR1 is SGHTS and CDR2 YDEGEE. The CDR3 is made up of 14 amino acids. Trimming cost V 3 bases and J 3 bases, with 13 bases left between them. The CDR3 region is CASSSPPGNYEQYF. As DNA, the CDR3 is TGTGCCAGCAGCTCCCCCCCAGGGAACTACGAGCAGTACTTC.

A single count supports this clone. This chain links TRBV6-1 with TRBJ2-7; 7 bases line up with TRBD1. Germline-derived CDR1 and CDR2 are MNHNS and SASEGT. After removal of 0 bases from V and 0 bases from J, the junction contained 5 bases not matched to a gene. This CDR3 spans 16 amino acids. The CDR3 loop is CASSEARGRSSYEQYF. The DNA for the CDR3 is TGTGCCAGCAGTGAAGCGAGGGGGCGAAGCTCCTACGAGCAGTACTTC.

The chain joins TRBV5-8 to TRBJ2-7, with D unresolved. Germline V gene sequence: CDR1 SGHTS, CDR2 YDEGEE. V dropped 2 bases and J dropped 8 bases, with 5 bases sitting between them. This CDR3 spans 10 amino acids. The CDR3 is CASSFPKQYF. In nucleotides, the CDR3 is TGTGCCAGCAGCTTCCCTAAGCAGTACTTC. Full variable domain (missing parts from reference TRBV5-8 and TRBJ2-7): EAGVTQSPTHLIKTRGQQATLRCSPISGHTSVYWYQQALGLGLQFLLWYDEGEERNRGNFPPRFSGRQFPNYSSELNVNALELEDSALYLCASSFPKQYFGPGTRLTVT.

The gene calls are TRBV21-1 and TRBJ1-1. TRBV21-1 has pseudogene status. CDR3 size: 14 residues. This chain's CDR3 is CASSPSSPRREAFF. The CDR3, as DNA: TGTGCCAGCAGCCCTTCGTCCCCGCGGAGGGAAGCTTTCTTT.

This chain links TRBV12-3 or TRBV12-4 with TRBJ2-7; possible D gene TRBD2, 5 bases. This CDR3 is built from 13 residues. The ends were cut back, 3 bases at V and 7 bases at J, with 13 bases in the middle. The CDR3 region is CASSLGPEREQYF. The CDR3, as DNA: TGTGCCAGCAGTTTGGGCCCGGAGCGGGAGCAGTACTTC.

J is TRBJ2-7 and V is TRBV3-1 (or the pseudogene TRBV3-2); D may be TRBD1 (7 bases). Germline V lookup: CDR1 LGHDT, CDR2 YNNKEL (reference sequence). Trimming removed 4 bases from V and 6 bases from J, with 13 bases in between. The CDR3 length is 13 residues. Here the CDR3 reads CASSPNRGGEQYF. The DNA of the CDR3 is TGTGCCAGCAGCCCAAACAGGGGAGGCGAGCAGTACTTC.

This clone has only a few counts. This chain uses TRBV19 with TRBJ2-4; a weak D match, TRBD1 (6 bases). With 0 bases removed from V and 0 bases from J, the gap between germline ends came to 6 bases. There are 15 residues in the CDR3. Germline CDR1 and CDR2: LNHDA and SQIVND (reference sequence). The CDR3 coding sequence is TGTGCCAGTAGTATAGAAGGGGGAGCCAAAAACATTCAGTACTTC. Protein: CASSIEGGAKNIQYF.

This clone showed up just a few times. This rearrangement joins TRBV7-9 to TRBJ2-2; D is unclear. The V gene lost 2 bases and the J gene lost 7 bases, with 11 bases spanning the gap. In germline, CDR1 is SEHNR, CDR2 FQNEAQ (reference sequence). CDR3 length: 14 residues. CDR3 region: CASSLTHRSGELFF. In nucleotides, the CDR3 is TGTGCCAGCAGCTTAACCCACAGAAGCGGGGAGCTGTTTTTT. Using reference TRBV7-9 and TRBJ2-2 for the parts outside the CDR3, the full variable domain is DTGVSQNPRHKITKRGQNVTFRCDPISEHNRLYWYRQTLGQGPEFLTYFQNEAQLEKSRLLSDRFSAERPKGSFSTLEIQRTEQGDSAMYLCASSLTHRSGELFFGEGSRLTVL.

The chain is built from TRBV28 and TRBJ2-7, with TRBD2 identical over 10 bases. This CDR3 spans 16 amino acids. CDR1 and CDR2 (germline): MDHEN, SYDVKM. Trimming took 5 bases from V and 0 from J; bases not matched to a gene: 7. CDR3 loop: CASSPPGLAVSYEQYF. DNA for the CDR3: TGTGCCAGCAGTCCTCCTGGACTAGCGGTCTCCTACGAGCAGTACTTC.

V usage is TRBV7-3 and J usage is TRBJ2-1, with a weak D call TRBD2 (5 bases). CDR1 is SGHTA and CDR2 is FQGTGA in the germline V gene. The V and J ends lost 4 bases and 0 bases respectively, with 10 bases between them. This CDR3 comprises 15 residues. The CDR3 coding sequence is TGTGCCAGCAGCTCGGTGGGGAGCTCCTACAATGAGCAGTTCTTC. Its translation: CASSSVGSSYNEQFF.

The chain uses TRBV6-5 and TRBJ2-7; 9 nucleotides match TRBD1. Germline V lookup: CDR1 MNHEY, CDR2 SVGAGI. Germline trimming cut 5 bases from V and 2 bases from J; bases unmatched to any gene: 7. The CDR3 extends over 15 amino acids. The CDR3 DNA reads TGTGCCAGCAGTAGGGGATACAGGGGGCCCTACGAGCAGTACTTC. Encoded protein: CASSRGYRGPYEQYF.

The genes are TRBV4-3 and TRBJ2-1; 10 bases fit TRBD2. Germline CDR1 LGHNA, CDR2 YSLEER. J was trimmed by 2 bases and V by 4 bases; bases with no gene match: 5. The CDR3 has 16 residues. Written as DNA, the CDR3 is TGCGCCAGCAGCCCCCTAGCGGGAGAAGCCTACAATGAGCAGTTCTTC. The encoded protein is CASSPLAGEAYNEQFF.

This chain links TRBV19 with TRBJ1-1; D unclear. In germline, CDR1 is LNHDA, CDR2 SQIVND (reference sequence). The CDR3 loop spans 11 amino acids. Trimming stripped 4 bases from V and 9 bases from J, with 9 bases between. CDR3 residues: CASSRPDKAFF. The CDR3 region has the DNA TGTGCCAGTAGTAGGCCTGATAAAGCTTTCTTT.

This chain uses TRBV5-8 with TRBJ1-1; 8 nucleotides agree with TRBD1. After removal of 4 bases from V and 8 bases from J, the junction contained 4 bases not matched to a gene. The CDR3 contains 12 residues. Germline V gene data show CDR1 as SGHTS and CDR2 as YDEGEE. CDR3 protein: CASSLDRGEAFF. In DNA form, the CDR3 reads TGTGCCAGCAGCCTTGACAGGGGAGAAGCTTTCTTT.

The chain has TRBV7-2 and TRBJ2-3; TRBD2 matches at 9 bases. The trim removed 5 bases at V and 4 bases at J, leaving 7 bases unmatched. This CDR3 is built from 15 residues. CDR1 and CDR2 from the germline V gene are SGHTA and FQGNSA. The CDR3 DNA is TGTGCCAGCAGCATGACTAGCGGACCCTCAGATACGCAGTATTTT. Its protein product is CASSMTSGPSDTQYF. Full variable domain (rest looked up from reference TRBV7-2 and TRBJ2-3): GAGVSQSPSNKVTEKGKDVELRCDPISGHTALYWYRQSLGQGLEFLIYFQGNSAPDKSGLPSDRFSAERTGGSVSTLTIQRTQQEDSAVYLCASSMTSGPSDTQYFGPGTRLTVL.

This clone was detected only a few times. The chain uses TRBV5-4 and TRBJ1-6; 8 bases are shared with TRBD1. V shed 4 bases and J 10 bases; nucleotides not matched to a gene: 7. The length of the CDR3 is 14 residues. Per germline, CDR1 SGHNT and CDR2 YYREEE (reference sequence). The chain's CDR3 is CASSLGQGNSPLHF. In nucleotides, the CDR3 is TGTGCCAGCAGCCTCGGACAGGGAAACTCACCCCTCCACTTT.

The chain uses TRBV7-8 and TRBJ1-2, with TRBD1 matching over 9 bases. Germline lookup yields CDR1 SGHVS and CDR2 FQNEAQ. The length of the CDR3 is 15 residues. The J segment lost 5 bases and the V segment lost 5 bases, leaving 9 bases of the junction unmatched. CDR3 nucleotide sequence: TGTGCCAGCAGCCCGGCCGGGACAGGGAGGTATGGCTACACCTTC. Its protein is CASSPAGTGRYGYTF. Full variable domain (outside the CDR3, taken from reference TRBV7-8 and TRBJ1-2): GAGVSQSPRYKVAKRGQDVALRCDPISGHVSLFWYQQALGQGPEFLTYFQNEAQLDKSGLPSDRFFAERPEGSVSTLKIQRTQQEDSAVYLCASSPAGTGRYGYTFGSGTRLTVV.

V is TRBV9 and J is TRBJ1-1, with 7 bases that match TRBD1. CDR3 size: 17 residues. Trimming cost V 5 bases and J 0 bases; bases outside gene matches: 13. CDR1 is SGDLS, CDR2 YYNGEE, per germline. CDR3 protein: CASRGQGTDPMNTEAFF. In DNA form, the CDR3 reads TGTGCCAGCAGAGGCCAGGGGACAGACCCAATGAACACTGAAGCTTTCTTT. The complete variable domain, with remaining parts taken from reference TRBV9 and TRBJ1-1, reads DSGVTQTPKHLITATGQRVTLRCSPRSGDLSVYWYQQSLDQGLQFLIQYYNGEERAKGNILERFSAQQFPDLHSELNLSSLELGDSALYFCASRGQGTDPMNTEAFFGQGTRLTVV.

This clone was recorded once. The rearrangement uses TRBV6-4 and TRBJ2-7; D gene uncertain. This CDR3 region has 12 residues. V gave up 0 bases and J gave up 10 bases, with 10 bases separating them. Germline V lookup: CDR1 MRHNA, CDR2 SNTAGT. CDR3 amino acids: CASSDSVGPQYF. In DNA form, the CDR3 reads TGTGCCAGCAGTGACTCTGTTGGGCCCCAGTACTTC.

This clone was seen once. The chain has TRBV4-3 and TRBJ1-2, with D unresolved. The V end was cut by 3 bases, the J end by 7 bases, with 21 bases between. The CDR3 runs 16 residues. Germline-derived CDR1 and CDR2 are LGHNA and YSLEER. The CDR3 coding sequence is TGCGCCAGCAGCCAGCGGGCTTCTCTTGAGGTCGGTGGCTACACCTTC. The encoded protein is CASSQRASLEVGGYTF.

This chain uses TRBV6-1 with TRBJ1-3; D ambiguous. This CDR3 is built from 17 residues. Germline CDR1 and CDR2: MNHNS and SASEGT. Trimming pared 4 bases from V and 8 bases from J, leaving 24 bases between. CDR3 DNA sequence: TGTGCCAGCAGTGGTGTCGGCGGCCCGGAGGGATCAGACACCATATATTTT. Translation: CASSGVGGPEGSDTIYF.

This clone occurred once. This chain connects TRBV7-6 to TRBJ2-1, with TRBD2 matching over 9 bases. The CDR3 is 16 amino acids. Germline V gene sequence: CDR1 SGHVS, CDR2 FNYEAQ. Trimming removed 1 base from V and 8 bases from J; junction bases left unmatched: 9. The CDR3 loop reads CASSLGALAGFDEQFF. CDR3 coding DNA: TGTGCCAGCAGCTTAGGGGCACTAGCGGGTTTTGATGAGCAGTTCTTC.

The chain employs TRBV30 and TRBJ1-1, with D hard to call. CDR3 length equals 11 residues. With 7 bases removed from V and 1 base from J, the gap between germline ends came to 7 bases. Germline CDR1 is GTSNPN and CDR2 is SVGIG (reference sequence). In DNA, the CDR3 is TGTGCCTTGGAGTGGAACACTGAAGCTTTCTTT. Amino acid sequence: CALEWNTEAFF.

J is TRBJ1-6 and V is TRBV18, with D unclear. The ends were cut back, 3 bases at V and 11 bases at J, with 8 bases in the middle. This CDR3 is 12 amino acids long. Looked up from germline, CDR1 is KGHSH and CDR2 is LQKENI. CDR3 coding DNA: TGTGCCAGCTCACCGCAGGAAACACCCCTCCACTTT. Residues: CASSPQETPLHF.